One sample yielded the 23 T cell receptor beta chains listed below, sequenced in a study of blood T cell repertoires in COVID-19. Profiled with immunoSEQ multiplex PCR; TCRdb holds only in-frame clones, not every one. Here the sample spans 380,000 or so clones, roughly 77% being singletons. Sequenced material: peripheral blood. Receptors were obtained from a human donor with acute or convalescent COVID-19. The donor label of this sample is uncertain.

The V call is TRBV28, the J call TRBJ2-3, with D perhaps matching TRBD2 (5 bases). This CDR3 contains 15 residues. V lost 2 bases, J lost 0 bases, and 9 bases lay in between. Germline values: CDR1 MDHEN, CDR2 SYDVKM. The CDR3 protein is CASSLAGSSTDTQYF. For the CDR3, the DNA is TGTGCCAGCAGTTTAGCGGGTTCAAGCACAGATACGCAGTATTTT.

V usage is TRBV7-9 and J usage is TRBJ2-5; 8 bases fit TRBD1. CDR1 and CDR2 from the germline V gene are SEHNR and FQNEAQ (reference sequence). The CDR3 covers 15 residues. V shed 5 bases and J 7 bases; nucleotides not matched to a gene: 12. This CDR3 is CASSAPGQAFGTQYF. In DNA, the CDR3 is TGTGCCAGCAGCGCGCCGGGACAGGCTTTTGGGACCCAGTACTTC.

The J gene is TRBJ1-1, the V gene TRBV30; D not resolved. The V gene's germline CDR1 is GTSNPN and CDR2 SVGIG (reference sequence). Trimming cost V 2 bases and J 4 bases, with 11 bases left between them. The CDR3 has 13 residues. CDR3 amino acids: CAWSSIGVTEAFF. Written as DNA, the CDR3 is TGTGCCTGGAGTTCAATCGGGGTCACTGAAGCTTTCTTT.

The chain couples TRBV20-1 to TRBJ2-3; D remains unclear. The CDR3 is 13 amino acids. CDR1 is DFQATT and CDR2 is SNEGSKA in the germline V gene (reference sequence). Trimming removed 3 bases from V and 0 bases from J, with 7 bases in between. This CDR3 reads CSASGGSTDTQYF. The CDR3 region has the DNA TGCAGTGCTAGTGGCGGTAGCACAGATACGCAGTATTTT.

This clone occurred once. This chain connects TRBV6-5 to TRBJ1-4; D unresolved. The CDR3 is 15 amino acids. Trimming removed 6 bases at V and 7 bases at J, with 18 bases between. CDR1 is MNHEY and CDR2 is SVGAGI in the germline V gene. CDR3 residues: CASRSNRRRPEKLFF. The CDR3 DNA reads TGTGCCAGCAGATCGAACCGGAGACGTCCTGAAAAACTGTTTTTT.

The J gene is TRBJ2-1, the V gene TRBV7-6; possibly TRBD2 for D (6 bases). The V and J ends lost 2 bases and 9 bases respectively, with 17 bases between them. The CDR3 is 15 amino acids. CDR1 SGHVS and CDR2 FNYEAQ come from the germline V gene. The DNA for the CDR3 is TGTGCCAGCAGCTTACGCCGGTCTAGCGATCGTGAGCAGTTCTTC. Amino acid sequence: CASSLRRSSDREQFF.

The gene calls are TRBV5-6 and TRBJ1-2, with 9 bases fitting TRBD1. J lost 8 bases, V lost 5 bases, and 10 bases had no gene match. The CDR3 spans 14 residues. Looked up from germline, CDR1 is SGHDT and CDR2 is YYEEEE. CDR3 DNA sequence: TGTGCCAGCAGGCCGGACAGGGGTTCTATGGGCTACACCTTC. Translating it yields CASRPDRGSMGYTF.

The J gene is TRBJ1-2, the V gene TRBV5-1, with 7 bases identical to TRBD1. This CDR3 is built from 13 residues. The V and J ends lost 0 bases and 7 bases, in that order; junction bases with no gene match: 3. CDR1 is SGHRS, CDR2 YFSETQ, per germline. CDR3 sequence reads: CASSLGQGSGYTF. The CDR3 DNA reads as TGCGCCAGCAGCTTGGGACAGGGCAGTGGCTACACCTTC.

The CDR3 DNA reads as TGTGCCAGCATCGACCCAGCCTCGGGTTCACCCCTCCACTTT. This sequence encodes CASIDPASGSPLHF. The chain uses TRBV2 and TRBJ1-6; D unresolved. With 7 bases removed from V and 9 bases from J, the gap between germline ends came to 16 bases. Germline V lookup: CDR1 SNHLY, CDR2 FYNNEI. The CDR3 spans 14 residues.

The CDR3 region is CASSLEILAGGYEQFF. The CDR3 coding sequence is TGTGCCAGCAGCTTGGAGATCCTAGCGGGAGGTTATGAGCAGTTCTTC. This chain uses TRBV11-2 with TRBJ2-1; 11 nucleotides agree with TRBD2. Germline assignment: CDR1 SGHAT and CDR2 FQNNGV. V lost 3 bases to trimming and J lost 8 bases; unmatched junction nucleotides: 9. This CDR3 region has 16 residues.

The rearrangement joins TRBV19 to TRBJ2-6; 14 nucleotides line up with TRBD2. The germline gives CDR1 LNHDA, CDR2 SQIVND (reference sequence). Trimming removed 6 bases from V and 3 bases from J; junction bases left unmatched: 4. This CDR3 contains 17 residues. CDR3 sequence reads: CASSGTSGSGGANVLTF. The CDR3 DNA reads as TGTGCCAGTAGCGGGACTAGCGGGAGCGGTGGGGCCAACGTCCTGACTTTC.

The V gene is TRBV18, the J gene TRBJ1-2, with 10 positions matching TRBD1. V shed 5 bases, J shed 10 bases, and the junction held 7 bases outside the gene matches. In germline, CDR1 is KGHSH, CDR2 LQKENI. CDR3 length: 13 amino acids. This CDR3 reads CASSKDRGEAYTF. Here the CDR3 DNA reads TGTGCCAGCTCAAAGGACAGGGGGGAGGCCTACACCTTC.

The rearrangement uses TRBV18 and TRBJ2-1; D possibly corresponds to TRBD2 (5 bases). CDR3 length: 13 residues. Germline lookup yields CDR1 KGHSH and CDR2 LQKENI. V was cut by 5 bases and J by 5 bases, with 10 bases left in between. CDR3 DNA sequence: TGTGCCAGCTCAACCGGGATCAACAATGAGCAGTTCTTC. It is translated as CASSTGINNEQFF.

The chain has TRBV11-2 and TRBJ1-1; 9 positions match TRBD1. The CDR3 is 15 residues long. Germline loops: CDR1 SGHAT, CDR2 FQNNGV. The V and J ends lost 5 bases and 6 bases, in that order; junction bases with no gene match: 10. CDR3 nucleotides: TGTGCCAGCAGCCATAGGGGGACAGGGTTACCTGAAGCTTTCTTT. It encodes CASSHRGTGLPEAFF.

The V gene is TRBV5-1, the J gene TRBJ1-1; 11 bases match TRBD1. The V and J ends lost 2 bases and 5 bases, in that order; junction bases with no gene match: 5. The CDR3 has 15 residues. Germline values: CDR1 SGHRS, CDR2 YFSETQ. In nucleotides, the CDR3 is TGCGCCAGCAGCTTAACGGGACAGGGGGAAACTGAAGCTTTCTTT. Translated: CASSLTGQGETEAFF.

The gene calls are TRBV6-4 and TRBJ1-5; 8 bases are shared with TRBD1. The CDR3 is made up of 13 amino acids. Germline assignment: CDR1 MRHNA and CDR2 SNTAGT. J lost 4 bases, V lost 5 bases, and 1 base had no gene match. Here the CDR3 reads CASSRTGNQPQHF. The CDR3 DNA follows: TGTGCCAGCAGTAGGACAGGGAATCAGCCCCAGCATTTT.

The V call is TRBV5-6, the J call TRBJ2-6; TRBD1 matches 9 bases. Trimming removed 4 bases from V and 2 bases from J; junction bases left unmatched: 7. The V gene's germline CDR1 is SGHDT and CDR2 YYEEEE. The CDR3 loop spans 17 amino acids. CDR3 loop: CASSLTGGTAGANVLTF. The CDR3 DNA follows: TGTGCCAGCAGCCTGACAGGGGGTACGGCTGGGGCCAACGTCCTGACTTTC.

The V call is TRBV7-8, the J call TRBJ1-2, with a possible D match to TRBD1 (5 bases). The CDR3 totals 14 residues. CDR1 and CDR2 from the germline V gene are SGHVS and FQNEAQ. V lost 4 bases to trimming and J lost 2 bases, with 11 bases between them. The CDR3 protein is CASSSGGGNYGYTF. CDR3 sequence (DNA): TGTGCCAGCAGCTCGGGGGGTGGGAACTATGGCTACACCTTC.

The table lists this clone with a count of one. The chain carries TRBV29-1 and TRBJ1-2, with D possibly matching TRBD1 (5 bases). V shed 3 bases and J shed 1 base, with 15 bases lying between them. The CDR3 runs 15 residues. Per the germline V gene, CDR1 is SQVTM and CDR2 is ANQGSEA. CDR3 protein: CSVDLNRSGNYGYTF. CDR3 DNA: TGCAGCGTTGATCTAAACAGGTCTGGTAACTATGGCTACACCTTC.

This chain links TRBV3-1 (or the pseudogene TRBV3-2) with TRBJ1-1; a weak D match, TRBD1 (5 bases). Per germline, CDR1 LGHDT and CDR2 YNNKEL (reference sequence). V gave up 4 bases and J gave up 7 bases, with 16 bases separating them. The length of the CDR3 is 14 residues. The CDR3 protein is CASSRYGGGGEAFF. In nucleotides, the CDR3 is TGTGCCAGCAGCCGATATGGGGGGGGAGGTGAAGCTTTCTTT.

The chain joins TRBV5-4 to TRBJ2-1; 8 nucleotides align to TRBD2. The germline gives CDR1 SGHNT, CDR2 YYREEE (reference sequence). The length of the CDR3 is 16 residues. The V segment lost 0 bases and the J segment 5 bases; nucleotides outside the gene matches: 7. CDR3 nucleotide sequence: TGTGCCAGCAGCTTGGTTCGGCTAGCGGGCGACAATGAGCAGTTCTTC. As protein: CASSLVRLAGDNEQFF.

This clone came up once. The chain has TRBV4-1 and TRBJ1-5, with 7 bases matching TRBD1. The CDR3 runs to 16 residues. The V gene's germline CDR1 is MGHRA and CDR2 YSYEKL. V gave up 0 bases and J gave up 6 bases; unmatched junction bases: 8. The CDR3 DNA is TGCGCCAGCAGCCAAGATCAGCAGGGGGTCAGTCAGCCCCAGCATTTT. Amino acid sequence: CASSQDQQGVSQPQHF.

The V call is TRBV12-3 or TRBV12-4, the J call TRBJ1-1, with no clear D. The CDR3 contains 10 residues. The V end lost 1 base, the J end lost 10 bases, and 4 bases lay between the germline ends. CDR3 loop: CASSLGRAFF. The CDR3 DNA follows: TGTGCCAGCAGTTTAGGCAGAGCTTTCTTT.